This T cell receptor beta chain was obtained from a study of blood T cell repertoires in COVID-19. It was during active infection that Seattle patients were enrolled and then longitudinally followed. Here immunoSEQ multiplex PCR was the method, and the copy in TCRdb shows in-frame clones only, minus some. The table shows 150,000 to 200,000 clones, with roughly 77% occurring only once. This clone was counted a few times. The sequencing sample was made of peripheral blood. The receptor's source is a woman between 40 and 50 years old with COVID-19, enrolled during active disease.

The CDR3 reads CASSQVWQYEQYF. The CDR3 nucleotides read TGTGCCAGCAGCCAAGTTTGGCAATACGAGCAGTACTTC. The genes are TRBV3-1 (or the pseudogene TRBV3-2) and TRBJ2-7; no reliable D call. This CDR3 has 13 residues. Looked up from germline, CDR1 is LGHDT and CDR2 is YNNKEL (reference sequence). Between the trimmed V and J ends, which lost 1 base and 4 bases, there was a span of 8 bases.